The rows below give T cell receptor beta chains drawn from one sample of a study of shared clonotypes between healthy human individuals. Sequencing used immunoSEQ multiplex PCR; TCRdb keeps in-frame clones, though not all of them. Among 850,000 to 1,200,000 clones listed, 65% to 80% were seen once. The sample comprised memory CD4+ T cells sorted from blood. These receptor sequences come from a man aged 18 to 29 in good health. CDR3s include the opening cysteine and the closing phenylalanine or tryptophan. A D gene is named only where the DNA matches it firmly. Size tells how often a clone was seen (once, few, many) or the class of an expanded clone, and some rows leave it out.

d_gene	v_gene	j_gene	abundance	CDR3aa	CDR3nt
.	TRBV15	TRBJ1-1	.	CATRRSSMYSKTEAFF	TGTGCCACCAGGAGGAGTAGCATGTACAGTAAAACTGAAGCTTTCTTT
TRBD2	TRBV14	TRBJ2-2	.	CASRPAGDTGELFF	TGTGCCAGCAGGCCAGCGGGAGATACCGGGGAGCTGTTTTTT
TRBD1	TRBV7-8	TRBJ2-5	.	CASSSQRTGRETQYF	TGTGCCAGCAGCTCCCAAAGGACAGGCCGGGAGACCCAGTACTTC
.	TRBV7-3	TRBJ2-1	.	CASSLIQDSPQFF	TGTGCCAGCAGCTTAATTCAGGACAGTCCTCAGTTCTTC
.	TRBV7-2	TRBJ1-4	.	CASSFRPRGGEKLFF	TGTGCCAGCAGCTTTCGACCCCGGGGGGGTGAAAAACTGTTTTTT
.	TRBV2	TRBJ2-7	once	CASSGVGARYEQYF	TGTGCCAGCAGTGGGGTGGGAGCCCGCTACGAGCAGTACTTC
.	TRBV5-1	TRBJ2-7	.	CASSFVQNYEQYF	TGCGCCAGCAGCTTCGTGCAGAACTACGAGCAGTACTTC
.	TRBV28	TRBJ2-5	few	CASSFYPGQGGETQYF	TGTGCCAGCAGTTTTTACCCAGGGCAAGGGGGGGAGACCCAGTACTTC
TRBD1	TRBV5-1	TRBJ2-1	.	CASSQGPGQGLFSSYNEQFF	TGCGCCAGCAGCCAAGGTCCGGGACAGGGACTTTTCAGCTCCTACAATGAGCAGTTCTTC
.	TRBV11-2	TRBJ2-6	.	CASSLYRRDASGANVLTF	TGTGCCAGCAGCTTATACCGACGGGACGCCTCTGGGGCCAACGTCCTGACTTTC
TRBD2	TRBV30	TRBJ2-3	.	CAWSVHPSGGAFSTDTQYF	TGTGCCTGGAGTGTACATCCCAGCGGGGGGGCCTTTAGCACAGATACGCAGTATTTT
TRBD1	TRBV18	TRBJ1-2	once	CASSKDRVFDSYTF	TGTGCCAGCTCAAAGGACAGGGTCTTTGATAGCTACACCTTC
.	TRBV7-9	TRBJ2-4	.	CASSSWLAKNIQYF	TGTGCCAGCAGCTCCTGGCTAGCCAAAAACATTCAGTACTTC
TRBD2	TRBV7-9	TRBJ2-5	.	CASSQTSVETQYF	TGTGCCAGCAGCCAAACTAGCGTAGAGACCCAGTACTTC
.	TRBV6-6	TRBJ1-6	.	CASSYAEHNSPLHF	TGTGCCAGCAGTTACGCGGAGCATAATTCACCCCTCCACTTT
.	TRBV30	TRBJ2-3	.	CAWGSGILTDTQYF	TGTGCCTGGGGTAGCGGAATCCTCACAGATACGCAGTATTTT
.	TRBV9	TRBJ2-5	.	CASSAGTLGETQYF	TGTGCCAGCAGCGCCGGGACCCTCGGAGAGACCCAGTACTTC
.	TRBV5-4	TRBJ2-1	.	CASSQKTGSSYNEQFF	TGTGCCAGCAGCCAAAAGACTGGGAGCTCCTACAATGAGCAGTTCTTC